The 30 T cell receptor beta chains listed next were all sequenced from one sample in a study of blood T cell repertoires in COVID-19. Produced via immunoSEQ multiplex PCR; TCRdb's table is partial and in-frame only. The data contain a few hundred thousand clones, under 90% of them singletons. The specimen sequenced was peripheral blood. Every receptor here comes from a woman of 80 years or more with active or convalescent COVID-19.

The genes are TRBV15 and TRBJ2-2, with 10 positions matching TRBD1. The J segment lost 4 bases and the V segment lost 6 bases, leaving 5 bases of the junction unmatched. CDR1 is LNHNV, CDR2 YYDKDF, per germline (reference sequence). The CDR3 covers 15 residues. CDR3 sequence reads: CATREGTGVTGELFF. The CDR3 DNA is TGTGCCACCAGGGAAGGGACAGGGGTCACCGGGGAGCTGTTTTTT.

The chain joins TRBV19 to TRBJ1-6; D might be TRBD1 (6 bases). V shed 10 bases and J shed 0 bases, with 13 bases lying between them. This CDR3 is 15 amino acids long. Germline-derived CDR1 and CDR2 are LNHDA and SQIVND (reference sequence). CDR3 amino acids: CATKGVSSYNSPLHF. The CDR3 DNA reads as TGTGCCACAAAGGGGGTGAGCTCCTATAATTCACCCCTCCACTTT.

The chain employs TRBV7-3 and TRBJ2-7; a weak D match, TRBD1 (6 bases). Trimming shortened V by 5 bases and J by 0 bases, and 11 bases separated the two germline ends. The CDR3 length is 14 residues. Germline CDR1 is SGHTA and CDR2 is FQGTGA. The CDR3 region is CASSPDRFSYEQYF. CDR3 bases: TGTGCCAGCAGCCCAGACAGGTTCTCCTACGAGCAGTACTTC. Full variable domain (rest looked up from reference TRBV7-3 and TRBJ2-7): GAGVSQTPSNKVTEKGKYVELRCDPISGHTALYWYRQSLGQGPEFLIYFQGTGAADDSGLPNDRFFAVRPEGSVSTLKIQRTERGDSAVYLCASSPDRFSYEQYFGPGTRLTVT.

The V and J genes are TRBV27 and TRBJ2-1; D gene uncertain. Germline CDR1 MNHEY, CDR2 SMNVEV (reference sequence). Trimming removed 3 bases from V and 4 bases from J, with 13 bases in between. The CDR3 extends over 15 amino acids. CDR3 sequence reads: CASSFPNAVYNEQFF. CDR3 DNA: TGTGCCAGCAGTTTCCCTAATGCGGTATACAATGAGCAGTTCTTC.

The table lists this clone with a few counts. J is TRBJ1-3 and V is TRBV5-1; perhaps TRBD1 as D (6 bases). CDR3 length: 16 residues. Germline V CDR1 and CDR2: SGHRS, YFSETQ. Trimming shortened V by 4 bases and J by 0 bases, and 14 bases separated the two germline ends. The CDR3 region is CASSPQTGISGNTIYF. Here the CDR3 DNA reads TGCGCCAGCAGCCCACAAACAGGGATCTCTGGAAACACCATATATTTT.

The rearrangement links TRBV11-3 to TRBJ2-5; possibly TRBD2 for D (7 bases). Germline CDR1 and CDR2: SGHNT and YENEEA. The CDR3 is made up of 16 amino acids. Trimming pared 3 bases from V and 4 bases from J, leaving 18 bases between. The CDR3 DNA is TGTGCCAGCAGCTTGATCGGGGGAGGGGGGGGAGAGACCCAGTACTTC. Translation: CASSLIGGGGGETQYF.

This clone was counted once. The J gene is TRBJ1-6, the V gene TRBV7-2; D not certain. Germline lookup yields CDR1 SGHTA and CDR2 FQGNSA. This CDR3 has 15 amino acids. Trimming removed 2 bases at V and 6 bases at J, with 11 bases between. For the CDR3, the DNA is TGTGCCAGCAGCTTAAGCACCCACCTTAATTCACCCCTCCACTTT. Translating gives CASSLSTHLNSPLHF.

The CDR3 sequence is CASSQDPGTGGNTQYF. The CDR3 DNA sequence: TGCGCCAGCAGCCAAGATCCCGGGACAGGGGGGAATACGCAGTATTTT. The chain is built from TRBV4-3 and TRBJ2-3; 11 bases agree with TRBD1. With 0 bases clipped from V and 7 bases from J, the junction kept 6 bases outside the gene matches. Germline-derived CDR1 and CDR2 are LGHNA and YSLEER. The length of the CDR3 is 16 residues.

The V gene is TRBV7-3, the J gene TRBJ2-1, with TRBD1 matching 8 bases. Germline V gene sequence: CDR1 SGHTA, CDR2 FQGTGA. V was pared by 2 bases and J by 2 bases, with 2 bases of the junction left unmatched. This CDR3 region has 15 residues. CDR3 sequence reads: CASSLDRGAYNEQFF. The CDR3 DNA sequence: TGTGCCAGCAGCTTAGACAGGGGAGCCTACAATGAGCAGTTCTTC.

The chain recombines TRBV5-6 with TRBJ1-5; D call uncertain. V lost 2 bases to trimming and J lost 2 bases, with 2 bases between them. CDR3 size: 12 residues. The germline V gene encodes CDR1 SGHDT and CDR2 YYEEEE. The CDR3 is CASSFGNQPQHF. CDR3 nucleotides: TGTGCCAGCAGCTTCGGCAATCAGCCCCAGCATTTT.

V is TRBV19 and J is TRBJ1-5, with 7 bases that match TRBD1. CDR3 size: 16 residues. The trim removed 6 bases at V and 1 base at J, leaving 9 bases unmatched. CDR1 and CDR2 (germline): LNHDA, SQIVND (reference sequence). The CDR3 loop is CASSHRGLVSNQPQHF. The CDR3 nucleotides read TGTGCCAGTAGCCACAGGGGACTGGTGAGCAATCAGCCCCAGCATTTT.

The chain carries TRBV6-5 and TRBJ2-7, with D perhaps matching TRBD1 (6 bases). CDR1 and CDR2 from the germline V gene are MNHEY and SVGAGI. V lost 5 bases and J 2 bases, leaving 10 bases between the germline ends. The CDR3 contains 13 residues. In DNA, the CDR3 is TGTGCCAGCAGTCGACAGGCGGCCTACGAGCAGTACTTC. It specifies CASSRQAAYEQYF.

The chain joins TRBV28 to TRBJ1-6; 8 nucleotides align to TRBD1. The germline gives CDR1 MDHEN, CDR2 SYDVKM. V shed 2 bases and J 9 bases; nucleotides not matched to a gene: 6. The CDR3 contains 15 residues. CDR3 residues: CASSLRQGRISPLHF. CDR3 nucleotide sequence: TGTGCCAGCAGTTTAAGACAGGGGAGAATTTCACCCCTCCACTTT.

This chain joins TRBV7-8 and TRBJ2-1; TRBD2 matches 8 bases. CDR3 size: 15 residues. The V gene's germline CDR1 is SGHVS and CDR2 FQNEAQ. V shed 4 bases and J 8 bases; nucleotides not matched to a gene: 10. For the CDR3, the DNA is TGTGCCAGCAGCTCCCTCGGGGGGGCCCCCCATGAGCAGTTCTTC. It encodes CASSSLGGAPHEQFF.

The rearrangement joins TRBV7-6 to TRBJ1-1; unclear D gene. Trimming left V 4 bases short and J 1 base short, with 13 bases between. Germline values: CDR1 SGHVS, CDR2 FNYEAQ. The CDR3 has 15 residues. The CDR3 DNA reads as TGTGCCAGCAGCTCCGGACCGGGAAGGAACACTGAAGCTTTCTTT. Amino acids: CASSSGPGRNTEAFF.

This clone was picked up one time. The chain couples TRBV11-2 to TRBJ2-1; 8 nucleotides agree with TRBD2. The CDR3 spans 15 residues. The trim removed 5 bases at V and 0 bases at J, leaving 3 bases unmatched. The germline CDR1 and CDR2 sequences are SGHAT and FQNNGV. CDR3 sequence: CASSPGTSSYNEQFF. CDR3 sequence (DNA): TGTGCCAGCAGCCCGGGGACTAGCTCCTACAATGAGCAGTTCTTC.

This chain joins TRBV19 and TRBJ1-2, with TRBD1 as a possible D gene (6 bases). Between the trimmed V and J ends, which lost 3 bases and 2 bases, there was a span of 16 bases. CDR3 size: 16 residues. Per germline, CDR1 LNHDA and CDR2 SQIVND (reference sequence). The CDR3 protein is CASSMASLQGNYGYTF. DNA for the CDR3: TGTGCCAGTAGTATGGCCTCCCTTCAGGGGAACTATGGCTACACCTTC.

The CDR3 protein is CSVEDFTGELFF. In DNA form, the CDR3 reads TGCAGCGTTGAAGACTTCACCGGGGAGCTGTTTTTT. The rearrangement uses TRBV29-1 and TRBJ2-2; no reliable D call. CDR3 length: 12 residues. V lost 0 bases to trimming and J lost 4 bases, with 3 bases between them. CDR1 and CDR2 from the germline V gene are SQVTM and ANQGSEA.

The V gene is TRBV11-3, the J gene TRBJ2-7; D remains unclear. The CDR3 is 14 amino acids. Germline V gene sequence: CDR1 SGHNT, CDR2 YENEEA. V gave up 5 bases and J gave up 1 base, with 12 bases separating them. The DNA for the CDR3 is TGTGCCAGCAGCCCACGAGTAAGTTCCTACGAGCAGTACTTC. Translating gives CASSPRVSSYEQYF.

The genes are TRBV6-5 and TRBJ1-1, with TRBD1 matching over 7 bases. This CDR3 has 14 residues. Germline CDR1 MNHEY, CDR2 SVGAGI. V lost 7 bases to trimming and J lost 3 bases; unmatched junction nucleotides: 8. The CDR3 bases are TGTGCCAGCACCATAGCAGGGGGAGACACTGAAGCTTTCTTT. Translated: CASTIAGGDTEAFF.

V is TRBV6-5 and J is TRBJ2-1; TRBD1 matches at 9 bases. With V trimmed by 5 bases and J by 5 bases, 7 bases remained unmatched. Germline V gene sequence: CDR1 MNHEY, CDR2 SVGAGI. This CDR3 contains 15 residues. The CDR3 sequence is CASSRPGTGNNEQFF. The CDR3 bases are TGTGCCAGCAGTCGACCCGGGACAGGGAACAATGAGCAGTTCTTC.

Here the CDR3 DNA reads TGTGCCAGCAGCGTAGGGAGACGCCTGGGTGAGCAGTTCTTC. Amino acid sequence: CASSVGRRLGEQFF. This chain uses TRBV9 with TRBJ2-1; D is uncertain. Germline CDR1 is SGDLS and CDR2 is YYNGEE. V was trimmed by 0 bases and J by 9 bases, leaving 13 bases between them. This CDR3 comprises 14 residues.

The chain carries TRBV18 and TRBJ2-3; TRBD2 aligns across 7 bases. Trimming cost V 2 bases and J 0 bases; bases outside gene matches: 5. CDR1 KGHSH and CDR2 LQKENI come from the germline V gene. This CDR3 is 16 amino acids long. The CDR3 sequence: CASSPGVAGSTDTQYF. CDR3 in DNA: TGTGCCAGCTCACCAGGGGTAGCGGGTAGCACAGATACGCAGTATTTT.

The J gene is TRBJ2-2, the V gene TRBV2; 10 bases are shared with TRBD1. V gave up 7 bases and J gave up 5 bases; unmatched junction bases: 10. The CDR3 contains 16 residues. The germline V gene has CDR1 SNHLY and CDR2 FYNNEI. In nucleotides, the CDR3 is TGTGCCAGCAAACTGATATTGGGACAGGGGACCGGGGAGCTGTTTTTT. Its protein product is CASKLILGQGTGELFF. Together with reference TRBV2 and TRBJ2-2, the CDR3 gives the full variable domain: EPEVTQTPSHQVTQMGQEVILRCVPISNHLYFYWYRQILGQKVEFLVSFYNNEISEKSEIFDDQFSVERPDGSNFTLKIRSTKLEDSAMYFCASKLILGQGTGELFFGEGSRLTVL.

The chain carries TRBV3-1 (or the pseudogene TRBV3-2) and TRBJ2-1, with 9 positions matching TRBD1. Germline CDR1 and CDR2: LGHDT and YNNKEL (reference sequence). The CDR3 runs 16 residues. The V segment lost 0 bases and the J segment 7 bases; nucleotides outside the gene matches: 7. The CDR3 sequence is CASSQDLGQGRNEQFF. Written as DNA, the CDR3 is TGTGCCAGCAGCCAAGATCTGGGACAGGGAAGGAATGAGCAGTTCTTC.

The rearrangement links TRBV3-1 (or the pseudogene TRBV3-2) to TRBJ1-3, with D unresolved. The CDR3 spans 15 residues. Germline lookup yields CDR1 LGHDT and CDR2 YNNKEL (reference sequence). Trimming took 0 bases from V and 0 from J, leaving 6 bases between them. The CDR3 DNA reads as TGTGCCAGCAGCCAAGACACCGGCTCTGGAAACACCATATATTTT. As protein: CASSQDTGSGNTIYF.

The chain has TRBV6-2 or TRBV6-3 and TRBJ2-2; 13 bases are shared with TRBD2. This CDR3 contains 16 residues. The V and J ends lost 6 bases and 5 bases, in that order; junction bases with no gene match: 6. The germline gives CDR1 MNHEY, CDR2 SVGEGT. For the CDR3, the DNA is TGTGCCAGCAGCACTAGCGGGGGGGCCCAGACCGGGGAGCTGTTTTTT. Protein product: CASSTSGGAQTGELFF.

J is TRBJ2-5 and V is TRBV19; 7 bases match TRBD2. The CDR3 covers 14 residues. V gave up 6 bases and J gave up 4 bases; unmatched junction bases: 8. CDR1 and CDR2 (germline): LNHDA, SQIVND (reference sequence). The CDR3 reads CASRPAGLGETQYF. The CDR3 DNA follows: TGTGCCAGTAGGCCAGCGGGACTGGGAGAGACCCAGTACTTC.

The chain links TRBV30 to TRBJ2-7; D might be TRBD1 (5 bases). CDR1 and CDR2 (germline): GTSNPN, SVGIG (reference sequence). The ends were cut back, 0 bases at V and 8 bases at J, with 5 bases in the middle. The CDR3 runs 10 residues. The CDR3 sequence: CAWSVDKQYF. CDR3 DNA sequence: TGTGCCTGGAGTGTGGACAAGCAGTACTTC.

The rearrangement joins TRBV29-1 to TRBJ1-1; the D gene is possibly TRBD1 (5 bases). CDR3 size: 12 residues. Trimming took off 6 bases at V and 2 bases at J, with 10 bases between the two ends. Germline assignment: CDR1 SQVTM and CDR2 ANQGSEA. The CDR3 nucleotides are TGCAGCGTCGGACACACTAACACTGAAGCTTTCTTT. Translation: CSVGHTNTEAFF.